The 22 T cell receptor beta chains below all came from one sample that was sequenced in a study of blood T cell repertoires in COVID-19. TCRdb keeps only in-frame clones here, not all; method: immunoSEQ multiplex PCR. This table holds 150,000 to 200,000 clones, about 84% found once. The specimen sequenced was PBMCs or T cells enriched from blood (not recorded which). The receptors stem from a middle-aged man who had recovered from COVID-19.

V usage is TRBV3-1 (or the pseudogene TRBV3-2) and J usage is TRBJ2-1; the D gene is possibly TRBD2 (6 bases). Germline CDR1 is LGHDT and CDR2 is YNNKEL (reference sequence). The CDR3 consists of 18 residues. V was shortened by 3 bases and J by 6 bases, with 24 bases between the two germline ends. CDR3 amino acids: CASSQRLTWTTGCNEQFF. CDR3 nucleotide sequence: TGTGCCAGCAGCCAGCGGTTGACATGGACTACCGGGTGCAATGAGCAGTTCTTC.

The V and J genes are TRBV5-1 and TRBJ2-7; 7 positions match TRBD2. Unmatched junction bases numbered 7, after V lost 1 base and J lost 3 bases. Germline lookup yields CDR1 SGHRS and CDR2 YFSETQ. The CDR3 is 15 residues long. The CDR3 DNA sequence: TGCGCCAGCAGCTTGACTACCGCGGGGGACTACGAGCAGTACTTC. Residues: CASSLTTAGDYEQYF.

This chain uses TRBV15 with TRBJ2-3, with 10 bases that match TRBD2. The CDR3 has 18 residues. V lost 0 bases and J lost 0; bases outside the gene matches: 6. Germline-derived CDR1 and CDR2 are LNHNV and YYDKDF (reference sequence). The CDR3 is CATSRDIAGGLSTDTQYF. The CDR3 bases are TGTGCCACCAGCAGAGATATAGCGGGGGGCCTCAGCACAGATACGCAGTATTTT.

This clone was seen a handful of times. The chain employs TRBV7-3 and TRBJ2-3; a weak D match, TRBD1 (5 bases). This CDR3 has 14 residues. The germline V gene has CDR1 SGHTA and CDR2 FQGTGA. V lost 0 bases, J lost 5 bases, and 9 bases lay in between. The CDR3 DNA reads TGTGCCAGCAGCTTAACTGGGGCAAAAGATACGCAGTATTTT. As protein: CASSLTGAKDTQYF.

CDR3 in amino acids: CASGQYRDRGNTEAFF. The DNA for the CDR3 is TGTGCCAGCGGACAGTACCGGGACAGGGGGAACACTGAAGCTTTCTTT. The chain links TRBV6-6 to TRBJ1-1; TRBD1 matches at 10 bases. V was clipped by 8 bases and J by 1 base; unmatched bases: 10. The CDR3 has 16 amino acids. In germline, CDR1 is MNHNY, CDR2 SVGAGI (reference sequence).

This clone was seen only a few times. V and J are TRBV7-3 and TRBJ1-6, with TRBD1 identical over 7 bases. The V gene's germline CDR1 is SGHTA and CDR2 FQGTGA. V trimming: 5 bases; J trimming: 9 bases; junction bases outside the gene matches: 4. The CDR3 covers 13 residues. CDR3 loop: CASSLQGLSPLHF. CDR3 DNA: TGTGCCAGCAGCCTACAGGGGCTTTCACCCCTCCACTTT.

The gene calls are TRBV2 and TRBJ1-4; D is uncertain. The germline V gene encodes CDR1 SNHLY and CDR2 FYNNEI. CDR3 length: 14 amino acids. Trimming took off 3 bases at V and 8 bases at J, with 13 bases between the two ends. The CDR3 spells CASSDPQAWEKLFF. The CDR3 nucleotides read TGTGCCAGCAGTGATCCTCAGGCGTGGGAAAAACTGTTTTTT.

The rearrangement joins TRBV5-6 to TRBJ2-2, with 8 bases fitting TRBD2. V trimming: 5 bases; J trimming: 0 bases; junction bases outside the gene matches: 6. The CDR3 consists of 16 residues. The germline V gene has CDR1 SGHDT and CDR2 YYEEEE. In DNA form, the CDR3 reads TGTGCCAGCAGTCAGGCGGGACTAGCGAACACCGGGGAGCTGTTTTTT. This encodes CASSQAGLANTGELFF.

The chain has TRBV27 and TRBJ1-5; the match to TRBD1 covers 9 bases. V trimming: 5 bases; J trimming: 0 bases; junction bases outside the gene matches: 11. The CDR3 has 18 amino acids. CDR1 MNHEY and CDR2 SMNVEV come from the germline V gene (reference sequence). CDR3 in amino acids: CASSARTGDGFSNQPQHF. For the CDR3, the DNA is TGTGCCAGCAGTGCCAGGACAGGGGACGGGTTTAGCAATCAGCCCCAGCATTTT.

V is TRBV4-1 and J is TRBJ2-1, with 13 nucleotides matching TRBD2. The V segment lost 4 bases and the J segment 1 base; nucleotides outside the gene matches: 1. This CDR3 contains 16 residues. Germline V gene lookup returns CDR1 MGHRA and CDR2 YSYEKL. The CDR3 reads CASSPTSGGSYNEQFF. CDR3 sequence (DNA): TGCGCCAGCAGCCCGACTAGCGGGGGGTCCTACAATGAGCAGTTCTTC.

Worth noting for this clone: The junction departs from the called germline gene at one end, perhaps through a read error. The V and J genes are TRBV6-1 and TRBJ2-1; tentatively, D is TRBD2 (7 bases). Germline V gives CDR1 MNHNS, CDR2 SASEGT. The CDR3 has 15 residues. The CDR3 DNA is TGTGCCAGCAGCGAAGGGGGGGGGTCCTTCAATGAGCAGTTCTTC. This gives the protein CASSEGGGSFNEQFF.

This chain joins TRBV13 and TRBJ2-1; D might be TRBD1 (6 bases). The V gene lost 7 bases and the J gene lost 4 bases, with 17 bases spanning the gap. The germline gives CDR1 PRHDT, CDR2 FYEKMQ (reference sequence). This CDR3 contains 15 residues. The CDR3 loop is CASKERAGVYNEQFF. In DNA, the CDR3 is TGTGCCAGCAAGGAACGGGCAGGGGTATACAATGAGCAGTTCTTC.

The chain has TRBV29-1 and TRBJ2-2; 9 bases map to TRBD1. With V trimmed by 1 base and J by 6 bases, 3 bases remained unmatched. The CDR3 covers 14 residues. Germline CDR1 is SQVTM and CDR2 is ANQGSEA. The CDR3 region has the DNA TGCAGCGTTGAAGGGGACAGGGTGGCCGGGGAGCTGTTTTTT. It encodes CSVEGDRVAGELFF.

The gene calls are TRBV7-9 and TRBJ1-1; the match to TRBD1 covers 7 bases. Per the germline V gene, CDR1 is SEHNR and CDR2 is FQNEAQ (reference sequence). The CDR3 consists of 16 residues. V shed 5 bases, J shed 2 bases, and the junction held 11 bases outside the gene matches. The CDR3 reads CASSARLTGTNTEAFF. The CDR3 nucleotides read TGTGCCAGCAGCGCTAGGTTGACAGGGACAAACACTGAAGCTTTCTTT.

The chain joins TRBV4-2 to TRBJ2-1; 7 nucleotides match TRBD2. CDR1 and CDR2 (germline): LGHNA, YNFKEQ. V trimming: 0 bases; J trimming: 7 bases; junction bases outside the gene matches: 6. The CDR3 consists of 15 residues. The DNA for the CDR3 is TGTGCCAGCAGCCAAGATGGCGGGGGTCATAATGAGCAGTTCTTC. It codes for CASSQDGGGHNEQFF.

The chain joins TRBV11-1 to TRBJ2-1; the match to TRBD2 covers 12 bases. Germline CDR1 SGHAT, CDR2 FQDESV (reference sequence). The CDR3 extends over 16 amino acids. Trimming removed 4 bases from V and 4 bases from J; junction bases left unmatched: 5. The CDR3, as DNA: TGTGCCAGCAGCTCGACGACTAGCGGGGGTTACAATGAGCAGTTCTTC. It is translated as CASSSTTSGGYNEQFF. The whole variable domain, remainder taken from reference TRBV11-1 and TRBJ2-1, is EAEVAQSPRYKITEKSQAVAFWCDPISGHATLYWYRQILGQGPELLVQFQDESVVDDSQLPKDRFSAERLKGVDSTLKIQPAELGDSAMYLCASSSTTSGGYNEQFFGPGTRLTVL.

J is TRBJ1-2 and V is TRBV5-1, with D uncertain. The germline V gene encodes CDR1 SGHRS and CDR2 YFSETQ. V shed 5 bases and J shed 5 bases, with 16 bases lying between them. CDR3 length equals 14 residues. This CDR3 is CASSFQVDSYGYTF. The DNA of the CDR3 is TGCGCCAGCAGTTTTCAGGTGGATTCGTATGGCTACACCTTC. The entire variable domain, with the rest obtained from reference TRBV5-1 and TRBJ1-2, is as follows: KAGVTQTPRYLIKTRGQQVTLSCSPISGHRSVSWYQQTPGQGLQFLFEYFSETQRNKGNFPGRFSGRQFSNSRSEMNVSTLELGDSALYLCASSFQVDSYGYTFGSGTRLTVV.

This chain uses TRBV28 with TRBJ1-2; TRBD1 matches at 9 bases. CDR3 length equals 13 residues. Germline lookup yields CDR1 MDHEN and CDR2 SYDVKM. The V and J ends lost 6 bases and 7 bases, in that order; junction bases with no gene match: 6. CDR3 in DNA: TGTGCCAGCAGCAGTACAGGGGGCGTTGGCTACACCTTC. Residues: CASSSTGGVGYTF.

The rearrangement links TRBV19 to TRBJ1-1; D remains ambiguous. Deletions cut 6 bases from V and 5 bases from J, with 13 bases between. The germline CDR1 and CDR2 sequences are LNHDA and SQIVND (reference sequence). CDR3 length: 13 residues. The CDR3: CASSMWELTEAFF. The CDR3, as DNA: TGTGCCAGTAGCATGTGGGAGCTGACTGAAGCTTTCTTT.

The chain recombines TRBV27 with TRBJ1-2, with TRBD1 matching over 7 bases. The CDR3 is made up of 17 amino acids. Looked up from germline, CDR1 is MNHEY and CDR2 is SMNVEV (reference sequence). The ends lost 5 bases at V and 0 bases at J; junction bases unmatched: 12. CDR3 sequence reads: CASSLGGRGTSNYGYTF. CDR3 nucleotide sequence: TGTGCCAGCAGTCTAGGGGGCCGGGGAACTTCTAACTATGGCTACACCTTC.

The V call is TRBV18, the J call TRBJ2-2, with a weak D call TRBD2 (5 bases). The ends were cut back, 3 bases at V and 6 bases at J, with 11 bases in the middle. CDR1 and CDR2 (germline): KGHSH, LQKENI. The CDR3 consists of 14 residues. CDR3 coding DNA: TGTGCCAGCTCACCGGTGTCGAGGGCCGGGGAGCTGTTTTTT. It encodes CASSPVSRAGELFF. The entire variable domain, with the rest obtained from reference TRBV18 and TRBJ2-2, is as follows: NAGVMQNPRHLVRRRGQEARLRCSPMKGHSHVYWYRQLPEEGLKFMVYLQKENIIDESGMPKERFSAEFPKEGPSILRIQQVVRGDSAAYFCASSPVSRAGELFFGEGSRLTVL.

The CDR3, as DNA: TGCAGTGCTATCTTGCGGGGCTACACCTTC. This codes for CSAILRGYTF. This sequence joins TRBV20-1 and TRBJ1-2; D gene unclear. Germline V CDR1 and CDR2: DFQATT, SNEGSKA (reference sequence). Between the trimmed V and J ends, which lost 4 bases and 8 bases, there was a span of 8 bases. This CDR3 is 10 amino acids long.